The clone carrying this TCR beta chain was seen a few times. Its antigen remains unknown. The data are from a study of a mutant IDH1 vaccine in newly diagnosed glioma. Germline trimming cut 4 bases from V and 2 bases from J; bases unmatched to any gene: 5. Germline CDR1 reads LNHNV; CDR2 reads YYDKDF (reference sequence). The CDR3 covers 15 residues. Measured with immunoSEQ multiplex PCR; TCRdb has only the in-frame clones, and not every one. The sample includes 35,000 to 40,000 clones, over 85% of them seen just once. Whole-study findings and limits: Vaccination elicited immune responses in 80% to 95% of patients.

The sample's time point: baseline, week 1 (first vaccination visit). Treatment given: pre-vaccination baseline after standard-of-care therapy. Each tumor in the donors was a new WHO grade 3 or 4 astrocytoma, IDH1-mutant and ATRX-lost. V usage is TRBV15 and J usage is TRBJ1-1, with 9 positions matching TRBD1. This receptor was identified in a man younger than 35 with glioma. The sample consisted of PBMCs, taken from a glioma patient treated with radiotherapy, temozolomide or both. The CDR3 nucleotides read TGTGCCACCAGCAACGCGGGACAGGGTAACACTGAAGCTTTCTTT. This encodes CATSNAGQGNTEAFF.